The 32 T cell receptor beta chains given below trace back to one sample, sequenced in a study of T cells expressing NK-cell markers. TCRdb re-analyzed the 5' RACE reads; it lists each CDR3 protein once, without DNA. Recorded for this sample: some 600,000 distinct CDR3 sequences. Sequences were obtained from blood T cells: a sorted CD56 or NKG2C T cell subset, CD4+ or CD8+ T cells, or bulk PBMC T cells (not recorded which). These receptor sequences come from a man between 18 and 29 years old in good health.

The chain combines TRBV5-1 with TRBJ2-7. This CDR3 region has 13 residues. From germline, CDR1 is SGHRS and CDR2 YFSETQ. The CDR3 reads CASSSRPFYEQYF.

V usage is TRBV27 and J usage is TRBJ2-1; checking the TCRdb D call of TRBD2 is not possible without DNA. The germline V gene has CDR1 MNHEY and CDR2 SMNVEV (reference sequence). The CDR3 covers 19 residues. The CDR3 is CASSGQGLRMDSDPNEQFF.

V usage is TRBV20-1 and J usage is TRBJ2-6; lacking DNA, the TRBD2 call made by TCRdb goes unchecked. CDR1 and CDR2 (germline): DFQATT, SNEGSKA (reference sequence). This CDR3 spans 17 amino acids. This CDR3 reads CSARVPREGSGANVLTF.

The V gene is TRBV7-2, the J gene TRBJ2-7. CDR1 SGHTA and CDR2 FQGNSA come from the germline V gene. The length of the CDR3 is 14 residues. The CDR3 loop reads CASSLTGGRLEQYF.

V usage is TRBV15 and J usage is TRBJ1-2; TCRdb's D gene call, TRBD1, goes unchecked for lack of DNA. This CDR3 is 13 amino acids long. Germline V lookup: CDR1 LNHNV, CDR2 YYDKDF (reference sequence). The CDR3 protein is CATSPGILYGYTF.

The chain employs TRBV24-1 and TRBJ2-2; the D call of TRBD1 rests on TCRdb alone, since no DNA is present to check it. Germline CDR1 KGHDR, CDR2 SFDVKD. The CDR3 loop spans 16 amino acids. The CDR3 protein is CATSDPKGTFTGELFF.

V and J are TRBV5-1 and TRBJ2-1; with no DNA, the TCRdb D assignment of TRBD1 cannot be verified. CDR1 is SGHRS, CDR2 YFSETQ, per germline. This CDR3 region has 19 residues. The CDR3: CASSLGLLVHRGVPNEQFF.

The chain couples TRBV14 to TRBJ2-4; absent DNA, TCRdb's TRBD2 call cannot be checked. Germline CDR1 reads SGHDN; CDR2 reads FVKESK. This CDR3 is built from 13 residues. The chain's CDR3 is CASSQVDSGRANF. Looking up the rest from reference TRBV14 and TRBJ2-4 gives the full variable domain: EAGVTQFPSHSVIEKGQTVTLRCDPISGHDNLYWYRRVMGKEIKFLLHFVKESKQDESGMPNNRFLAERTGGTYSTLKVQPAELEDSGVYFCASSQVDSGRANFGAGTRLSVL.

The chain combines TRBV5-1 with TRBJ2-5. Germline V gene data show CDR1 as SGHRS and CDR2 as YFSETQ. The CDR3 covers 16 residues. The CDR3 is CASSLSLSKPEETQYF.

The chain joins TRBV11-2 to TRBJ1-5; the D gene TCRdb calls, TRBD1, cannot be checked with no DNA. The CDR3 has 16 amino acids. Per the germline V gene, CDR1 is SGHAT and CDR2 is FQNNGV. The CDR3 loop reads CASSPTINRVDQPQHF.

This rearrangement joins TRBV10-3 to TRBJ2-3; as DNA is missing, the TRBD2 call by TCRdb cannot be tested. CDR3 size: 15 residues. Germline lookup yields CDR1 ENHRY and CDR2 SYGVKD. CDR3: CAIRLGLAGGDTQYF.

The chain employs TRBV10-3 and TRBJ2-7; TCRdb outputs TRBD2, but without DNA this stays unchecked. This CDR3 has 16 amino acids. Germline V lookup: CDR1 ENHRY, CDR2 SYGVKD. CDR3 protein: CAISPWSPQLGYEQYF.

The chain uses TRBV27 and TRBJ2-1; the TRBD1 assignment by TCRdb is unverifiable without DNA. Germline CDR1 MNHEY, CDR2 SMNVEV (reference sequence). The CDR3 length is 16 residues. CDR3 sequence reads: CASSLWADGTYNEQFF.

The CDR3 sequence: CASSLTTSGTDTQYF. The gene calls are TRBV7-6 and TRBJ2-3; TCRdb outputs TRBD2, but without DNA this stays unchecked. Per germline, CDR1 SGHVS and CDR2 FNYEAQ. The CDR3 is 15 residues long.

This chain uses TRBV7-9 with TRBJ1-1; there is no DNA to check the TCRdb D call of TRBD1. Germline V CDR1 and CDR2: SEHNR, FQNEAQ (reference sequence). This CDR3 spans 14 amino acids. The CDR3 is CASSFKQGLDEAFF.

The chain carries TRBV29-1 and TRBJ1-2. This CDR3 has 13 amino acids. Per the germline V gene, CDR1 is SQVTM and CDR2 is ANQGSEA. The CDR3 reads CSVNRDVMDGYTF.

The chain links TRBV19 to TRBJ2-2; TCRdb's D call, TRBD1, is unchecked because there is no DNA. This CDR3 region has 13 residues. CDR1 is LNHDA, CDR2 SQIVND, per germline (reference sequence). The CDR3 loop reads CASSSTATGELFF.

V usage is TRBV29-1 and J usage is TRBJ2-5; TCRdb names TRBD2, which stays unverified in the absence of DNA. This CDR3 has 13 amino acids. Germline assignment: CDR1 SQVTM and CDR2 ANQGSEA. CDR3 sequence: CSVAGLLRETQYF.

This chain links TRBV7-2 with TRBJ2-7. The CDR3 is 12 amino acids. CDR1 and CDR2 from the germline V gene are SGHTA and FQGNSA. The CDR3 here is CASSATGNEQYF.

The rearrangement links TRBV5-1 to TRBJ2-2; TCRdb's D gene call, TRBD1, goes unchecked for lack of DNA. From germline, CDR1 is SGHRS and CDR2 YFSETQ. The CDR3 has 16 amino acids. The CDR3 sequence is CASSPRTGIGTGELFF.

This rearrangement joins TRBV7-6 to TRBJ2-7; checking the TCRdb D call of TRBD2 is not possible without DNA. From germline, CDR1 is SGHVS and CDR2 FNYEAQ. There are 14 residues in the CDR3. The chain's CDR3 is CASTYSPASYEQYF.

The chain employs TRBV5-1 and TRBJ2-5. The CDR3 is 17 residues long. Germline CDR1 reads SGHRS; CDR2 reads YFSETQ. CDR3 in amino acids: CASSLAAASLGEETQYF.

The J gene is TRBJ2-2, the V gene TRBV7-9; TCRdb proposes TRBD2, but this gene call is untestable without DNA. CDR3 length equals 16 residues. CDR1 is SEHNR, CDR2 FQNEAQ, per germline (reference sequence). The CDR3 loop is CASSSGPAGGPGELFF.

The V call is TRBV18, the J call TRBJ2-7. Germline V gene lookup returns CDR1 KGHSH and CDR2 LQKENI. The CDR3 is 13 residues long. The CDR3 reads CASSPIDSRAQYF.

The J gene is TRBJ2-7, the V gene TRBV4-2; the D call from TCRdb, TRBD2, cannot be confirmed without DNA. The CDR3 is made up of 15 amino acids. CDR1 and CDR2 from the germline V gene are LGHNA and YNFKEQ. Here the CDR3 reads CASSQGFAGSDEQYF.

This chain joins TRBV5-1 and TRBJ2-7; TCRdb proposes TRBD1, but this gene call is untestable without DNA. Germline V gene sequence: CDR1 SGHRS, CDR2 YFSETQ. This CDR3 has 15 residues. Here the CDR3 reads CASSPPARDASEQYF.

The V and J genes are TRBV20-1 and TRBJ2-5; absent DNA, TCRdb's TRBD2 call cannot be checked. Germline V gives CDR1 DFQATT, CDR2 SNEGSKA (reference sequence). The CDR3 is made up of 15 amino acids. The chain's CDR3 is CSARGRREGLETQYF.

The chain is built from TRBV7-9 and TRBJ1-1. This CDR3 spans 15 amino acids. Per the germline V gene, CDR1 is SEHNR and CDR2 is FQNEAQ (reference sequence). Here the CDR3 reads CASTRRSLLNTEAFF.

V is TRBV29-1 and J is TRBJ2-4; TCRdb proposes TRBD2, but this gene call is untestable without DNA. This CDR3 has 15 amino acids. Germline CDR1 is SQVTM and CDR2 is ANQGSEA. CDR3: CSGPRISGQRNIQYF.

V gene TRBV5-1 combines with J gene TRBJ2-1; TCRdb proposes TRBD1, but this gene call is untestable without DNA. The germline V gene encodes CDR1 SGHRS and CDR2 YFSETQ. This CDR3 has 15 residues. CDR3 amino acids: CASSTNPGPTNEQFF.

The genes are TRBV3-1 and TRBJ1-1; TCRdb names TRBD1, which stays unverified in the absence of DNA. The germline gives CDR1 LGHDT, CDR2 YNNKEL (reference sequence). The CDR3 is 13 amino acids. The CDR3 loop reads CASSPTAYTEAFF.

J is TRBJ1-1 and V is TRBV5-1. Germline loops: CDR1 SGHRS, CDR2 YFSETQ. There are 15 residues in the CDR3. The CDR3 sequence is CASSSRPDRNTEAFF.